This is a list of T cell receptor beta chains from one sample in a study of blood T cell repertoires in COVID-19. This table comes from immunoSEQ multiplex PCR, and its TCRdb copy is limited to in-frame clones, with some not included. Among some 220,000 clones listed, less than 85% were seen once. Sample: peripheral blood. The receptor set was obtained from a woman in her 70s with acute or convalescent COVID-19. CDR3s include the opening cysteine and the closing phenylalanine or tryptophan. The D gene is left open where the match is weak. A row's size may be missing; if present it is once, few, many or a size class.

CDR3 DNA: TGTGCCTGGGTAAAGAACACTGAAGCTTTCTTT
CDR3 protein: CAWVKNTEAFF
clone size: few
D gene: .
J gene: TRBJ1-1
V gene: TRBV30

CDR3 DNA: TGTGCCAGTAGTATTCCCAACAGGAATGAAAAACTGTTTTTT
CDR3 protein: CASSIPNRNEKLFF
clone size: .
D gene: .
J gene: TRBJ1-4
V gene: TRBV19

CDR3 DNA: TGTGCCTGGAGTGAAAGGACAGTGAATCAGCCCCAGCATTTT
CDR3 protein: CAWSERTVNQPQHF
clone size: .
D gene: .
J gene: TRBJ1-5
V gene: TRBV30

CDR3 DNA: TGTGCCAGCACCTCGGGACAGACAAACTATGGCTACACCTTC
CDR3 protein: CASTSGQTNYGYTF
clone size: .
D gene: TRBD1
J gene: TRBJ1-2
V gene: TRBV2

CDR3 DNA: TGTGCCAGCAGCCAACCGGCGGGGGGCTACACCTTC
CDR3 protein: CASSQPAGGYTF
clone size: .
D gene: .
J gene: TRBJ1-2
V gene: TRBV3-1/TRBV3-2

CDR3 DNA: TGTGCCAGTCGTACCCACGGGGGGAGGACTGAAGCTTTCTTT
CDR3 protein: CASRTHGGRTEAFF
clone size: .
D gene: .
J gene: TRBJ1-1
V gene: TRBV19

CDR3 DNA: TGTGCCAGCAGTTTAGACAGGGGAGAGACCCAGTACTTC
CDR3 protein: CASSLDRGETQYF
clone size: .
D gene: TRBD1
J gene: TRBJ2-5
V gene: TRBV12-3/TRBV12-4

CDR3 DNA: TGTGCCAGCAGCCAAGCCCGACAGGCCGGTTGGTCACCCCTCCACTTT
CDR3 protein: CASSQARQAGWSPLHF
clone size: .
D gene: .
J gene: TRBJ1-6
V gene: TRBV3-1/TRBV3-2

CDR3 DNA: TGTGCCAGCAGCGTAGTTGGTGGGGGGGAATACAATGAGCAGTTCTTC
CDR3 protein: CASSVVGGGEYNEQFF
clone size: .
D gene: TRBD2
J gene: TRBJ2-1
V gene: TRBV9

CDR3 DNA: TGTGCCAGCAGCTTAGGACAGAACCAAGAGACCCAGTACTTC
CDR3 protein: CASSLGQNQETQYF
clone size: .
D gene: .
J gene: TRBJ2-5
V gene: TRBV7-6

CDR3 DNA: TGTGCCAGCAGGGACAGGGCTAAGGATGGCTACACCTTC
CDR3 protein: CASRDRAKDGYTF
clone size: .
D gene: TRBD1
J gene: TRBJ1-2
V gene: TRBV2

CDR3 DNA: TGCGCCAGCAGCCAAGAACCACGGACAGGGGGTTCTGTTAGCAATCAGCCCCAGCATTTT
CDR3 protein: CASSQEPRTGGSVSNQPQHF
clone size: .
D gene: TRBD1
J gene: TRBJ1-5
V gene: TRBV4-1

CDR3 DNA: TGTGCCAGCAGCTTACGGACCCCGGGACAGGGTGTTTCACCCCTCCACTTT
CDR3 protein: CASSLRTPGQGVSPLHF
clone size: .
D gene: TRBD1
J gene: TRBJ1-6
V gene: TRBV7-8

CDR3 DNA: TGTGCCAGCAGCTTAGGCGGACTGGCGGCCGGGGAGCTGTTTTTT
CDR3 protein: CASSLGGLAAGELFF
clone size: .
D gene: .
J gene: TRBJ2-2
V gene: TRBV7-8

CDR3 DNA: TGTGCCACCGCGGGACTCGGGGCGGGGACCCAGTACTTC
CDR3 protein: CATAGLGAGTQYF
clone size: .
D gene: .
J gene: TRBJ2-5
V gene: TRBV15

CDR3 DNA: TGTGCCAGCAGTTTCCGGGACAGGGGGAATCAAGAGACCCAGTACTTC
CDR3 protein: CASSFRDRGNQETQYF
clone size: .
D gene: TRBD1
J gene: TRBJ2-5
V gene: TRBV5-4

CDR3 DNA: TGTGCCAGCAGCCCAGAGGTAGAGGATGAGCAGTTCTTC
CDR3 protein: CASSPEVEDEQFF
clone size: .
D gene: .
J gene: TRBJ2-1
V gene: TRBV7-8

CDR3 DNA: TGTGCCAGCTCACCACCAGGAGGGCTACCTAATGAAAAACTGTTTTTT
CDR3 protein: CASSPPGGLPNEKLFF
clone size: .
D gene: .
J gene: TRBJ1-4
V gene: TRBV18

CDR3 DNA: TGTGCCAGCAGCGCCACAGGGGGCGAGGGGACCCAGTACTTC
CDR3 protein: CASSATGGEGTQYF
clone size: once
D gene: TRBD1
J gene: TRBJ2-5
V gene: TRBV9

CDR3 DNA: TGTGCCAGCCTTGACAGGGGAAATTCACCCCTCCACTTT
CDR3 protein: CASLDRGNSPLHF
clone size: .
D gene: TRBD1
J gene: TRBJ1-6
V gene: TRBV6-5

CDR3 DNA: TGTGCCAGCACATCTAGCGGGGGGGCCCAAGAGACCCAGTACTTC
CDR3 protein: CASTSSGGAQETQYF
clone size: .
D gene: TRBD2
J gene: TRBJ2-5
V gene: TRBV5-6

CDR3 DNA: TGTGCCAGCAGCTTCGGGGTCGCCTTCGGCGAGCAGTACTTC
CDR3 protein: CASSFGVAFGEQYF
clone size: .
D gene: .
J gene: TRBJ2-7
V gene: TRBV5-6

CDR3 DNA: TGTGCCAGCAGCATAGGATACCAAGCGAATTCACCCCTCCACTTT
CDR3 protein: CASSIGYQANSPLHF
clone size: .
D gene: .
J gene: TRBJ1-6
V gene: TRBV3-1/TRBV3-2

CDR3 DNA: TGTGCCAGCAGCCAAGAGCGGGGGACAGGGATCGGGGAGCTGTTTTTT
CDR3 protein: CASSQERGTGIGELFF
clone size: once
D gene: TRBD1
J gene: TRBJ2-2
V gene: TRBV3-1/TRBV3-2

CDR3 DNA: TGTGCCAGCAGCCTCCGTTTAGGGGGGACAGGCACAGATACGCAGTATTTT
CDR3 protein: CASSLRLGGTGTDTQYF
clone size: .
D gene: .
J gene: TRBJ2-3
V gene: TRBV11-2

CDR3 DNA: TGTGCCATCCACCGGGACACCTCCTACGAGCAGTACTTC
CDR3 protein: CAIHRDTSYEQYF
clone size: .
D gene: .
J gene: TRBJ2-7
V gene: TRBV7-9

CDR3 DNA: TGTGCCAGCAGTGAAGCCATAGGTCGGGGACAGGGTAGCTCCTACGAGCAGTACTTC
CDR3 protein: CASSEAIGRGQGSSYEQYF
clone size: .
D gene: TRBD1
J gene: TRBJ2-7
V gene: TRBV2

CDR3 DNA: TGCGCCAGCAGGCTAGCGGGGGGATACGATGAGCAGTTCTTC
CDR3 protein: CASRLAGGYDEQFF
clone size: .
D gene: TRBD2
J gene: TRBJ2-1
V gene: TRBV5-1

CDR3 DNA: TGTGCCAGCAGCCCTTGGACAGGAGGCACAGATACGCAGTATTTT
CDR3 protein: CASSPWTGGTDTQYF
clone size: .
D gene: TRBD1
J gene: TRBJ2-3
V gene: TRBV9

CDR3 DNA: TGTGCCAGCAGCCCCCTAGCGGGGGGGCAGGGGACCCAGTACTTC
CDR3 protein: CASSPLAGGQGTQYF
clone size: .
D gene: TRBD2
J gene: TRBJ2-5
V gene: TRBV7-2

CDR3 DNA: TGTGCCAGCAGCCCCCCTAGGGGGAACACTGAAGCTTTCTTT
CDR3 protein: CASSPPRGNTEAFF
clone size: .
D gene: .
J gene: TRBJ1-1
V gene: TRBV3-1/TRBV3-2

CDR3 DNA: TGTGCCTGGAGCGAAGATAGGGGCGCTGAAGCTTTCTTT
CDR3 protein: CAWSEDRGAEAFF
clone size: .
D gene: .
J gene: TRBJ1-1
V gene: TRBV30

CDR3 DNA: TGTGCCAGTAAAGGGGCAGGGGTTTATGCAGCTTTCTTT
CDR3 protein: CASKGAGVYAAFF
clone size: .
D gene: .
J gene: TRBJ1-1
V gene: TRBV19

CDR3 DNA: TGTGCCACCAGTGATCCCTCGACAGGGACTGAAAAACTGTTTTTT
CDR3 protein: CATSDPSTGTEKLFF
clone size: .
D gene: TRBD1
J gene: TRBJ1-4
V gene: TRBV24-1

CDR3 DNA: TGTGCCAGCAGCCGCGGGACAGGCAGGTCCACTCAGCCCCAGCATTTT
CDR3 protein: CASSRGTGRSTQPQHF
clone size: .
D gene: TRBD1
J gene: TRBJ1-5
V gene: TRBV3-1/TRBV3-2